This TCR beta chain was sequenced during a study of blood T cell repertoires in COVID-19. The overall study: Nucleic acid was either cDNA or gDNA, and it came from T cells, B-cell-depleted T cells, or PBMCs.

Original handling: By means of reference gene primer amplification, nucleated cell counts were estimated. Here immunoSEQ multiplex PCR was the method, and the copy in TCRdb shows in-frame clones only, minus some. V, J and clone size reflect that table, while D and trimming were determined from the DNA. The sample has 150,000 to 200,000 clones, about 84% seen once. Cohort assignment relied on participant-reported clinical history. Deletions cut 7 bases from V and 0 bases from J, with 20 bases between. This CDR3 has 16 residues. CDR1 is SQVTM, CDR2 ANQGSEA, per germline. This rearrangement joins TRBV29-1 to TRBJ2-3, with no clear D. This TCR was sampled from a man in his forties who had recovered from COVID-19. Sequencing was done on a sample of PBMCs or T cells enriched from blood (not recorded which). CDR3 nucleotide sequence: TGCAGCGCCCTTACACCGGAGACGTTAAGCACAGATACGCAGTATTTT. This encodes CSALTPETLSTDTQYF.